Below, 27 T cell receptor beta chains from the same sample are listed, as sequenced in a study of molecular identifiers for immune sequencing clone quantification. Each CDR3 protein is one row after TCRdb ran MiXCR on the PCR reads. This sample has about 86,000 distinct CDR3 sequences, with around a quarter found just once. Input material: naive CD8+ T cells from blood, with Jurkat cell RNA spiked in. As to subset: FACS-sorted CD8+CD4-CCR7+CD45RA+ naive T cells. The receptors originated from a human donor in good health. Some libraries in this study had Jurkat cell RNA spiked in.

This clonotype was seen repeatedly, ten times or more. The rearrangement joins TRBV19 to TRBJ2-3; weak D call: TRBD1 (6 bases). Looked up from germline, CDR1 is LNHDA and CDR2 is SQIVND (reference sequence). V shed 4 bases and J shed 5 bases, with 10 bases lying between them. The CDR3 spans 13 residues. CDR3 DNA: TGTGCCAGTAGTACCCAGGGGTTAGATACGCAGTATTTT. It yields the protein CASSTQGLDTQYF.

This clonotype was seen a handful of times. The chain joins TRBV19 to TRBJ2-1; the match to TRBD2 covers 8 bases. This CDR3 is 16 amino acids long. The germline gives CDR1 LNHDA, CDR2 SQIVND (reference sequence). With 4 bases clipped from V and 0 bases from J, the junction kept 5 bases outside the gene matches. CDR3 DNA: TGTGCCAGTAGTAGAGGCGGGAGGAGCTCCTACAATGAGCAGTTCTTC. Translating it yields CASSRGGRSSYNEQFF.

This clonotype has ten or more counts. CDR3 nucleotides: TGTGCCAGCAGTCCGACCCGATCCCCCTACAATGAGCAGTTCTTC. Translated: CASSPTRSPYNEQFF. The rearrangement links TRBV6-6 to TRBJ2-1; D is unclear. Germline V lookup: CDR1 MNHNY, CDR2 SVGAGI (reference sequence). V lost 5 bases and J 2 bases, leaving 13 bases between the germline ends. The CDR3 is 15 amino acids.

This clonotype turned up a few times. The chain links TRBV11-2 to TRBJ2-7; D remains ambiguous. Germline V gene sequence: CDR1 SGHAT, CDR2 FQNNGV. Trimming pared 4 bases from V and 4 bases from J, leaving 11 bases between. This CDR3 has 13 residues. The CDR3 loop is CASSSSTMYEQYF. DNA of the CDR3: TGTGCCAGCAGCTCGTCCACTATGTACGAGCAGTACTTC.

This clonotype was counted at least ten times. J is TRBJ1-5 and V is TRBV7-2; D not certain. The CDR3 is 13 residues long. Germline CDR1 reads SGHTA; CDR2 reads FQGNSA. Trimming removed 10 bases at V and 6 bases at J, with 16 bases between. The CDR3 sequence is CATSAWPSQPQHF. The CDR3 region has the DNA TGTGCCACCTCAGCTTGGCCCAGTCAGCCCCAGCATTTT. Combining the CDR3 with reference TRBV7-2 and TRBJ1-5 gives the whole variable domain GAGVSQSPSNKVTEKGKDVELRCDPISGHTALYWYRQSLGQGLEFLIYFQGNSAPDKSGLPSDRFSAERTGGSVSTLTIQRTQQEDSAVYLCATSAWPSQPQHFGDGTRLSIL.

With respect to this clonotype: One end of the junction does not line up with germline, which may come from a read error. In nucleotides, the CDR3 is TGTGCCAGCAGCTTAGTACAGGGGGCATCTGAAGTTTTCTTT. The encoded protein is CASSLVQGASEVFF. The V and J genes are TRBV7-9 and TRBJ1-1, with 9 bases that match TRBD1. Germline CDR1 and CDR2: SEHNR and FQNEAQ (reference sequence). CDR3 length: 14 amino acids.

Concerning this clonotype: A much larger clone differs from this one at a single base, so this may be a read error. Here the CDR3 reads CSVVPRTPKNIRYF. The CDR3 coding sequence is TGCAGCGTTGTACCCCGGACCCCCAAAAACATTCGGTACTTC. V usage is TRBV29-1 and J usage is TRBJ2-4; no clear D gene. CDR1 is SQVTM, CDR2 ANQGSEA, per germline. This CDR3 comprises 14 residues.

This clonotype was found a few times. The CDR3 here is CASSQALAGLQDTQYF. In nucleotides, the CDR3 is TGCGCCAGCAGCCAAGCGCTAGCGGGGTTACAAGATACGCAGTATTTT. The chain is built from TRBV4-3 and TRBJ2-3; 9 nucleotides line up with TRBD2. The junction had 7 bases not matched to a gene; V was cut back by 1 base and J by 5 bases. CDR1 is LGHNA, CDR2 YSLEER, per germline. CDR3 length: 16 residues.

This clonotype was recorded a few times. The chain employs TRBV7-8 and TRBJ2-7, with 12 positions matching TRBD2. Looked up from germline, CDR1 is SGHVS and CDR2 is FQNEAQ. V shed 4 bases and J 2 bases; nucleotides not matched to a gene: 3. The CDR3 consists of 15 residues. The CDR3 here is CASSWTSGTPYEQYF. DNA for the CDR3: TGTGCCAGCAGCTGGACTAGCGGGACGCCCTACGAGCAGTACTTC.

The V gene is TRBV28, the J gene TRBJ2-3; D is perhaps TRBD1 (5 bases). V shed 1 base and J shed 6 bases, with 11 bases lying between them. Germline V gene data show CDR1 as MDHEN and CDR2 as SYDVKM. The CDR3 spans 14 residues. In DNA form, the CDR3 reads TGTGCCAGCAGTTTATTAAGGGGAAGTGATACGCAGTATTTT. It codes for CASSLLRGSDTQYF.

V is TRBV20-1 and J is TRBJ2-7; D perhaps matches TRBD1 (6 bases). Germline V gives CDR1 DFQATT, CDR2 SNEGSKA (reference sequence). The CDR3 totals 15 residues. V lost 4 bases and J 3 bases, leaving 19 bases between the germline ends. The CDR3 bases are TGCAGTGCTAAAATCAGACGGGACACGCACTACGAGCAGTACTTC. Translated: CSAKIRRDTHYEQYF.

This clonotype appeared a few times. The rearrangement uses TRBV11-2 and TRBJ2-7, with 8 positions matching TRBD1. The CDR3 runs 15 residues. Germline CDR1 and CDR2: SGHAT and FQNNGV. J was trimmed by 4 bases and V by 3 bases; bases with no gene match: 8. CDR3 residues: CASSFRAGGSYEQYF. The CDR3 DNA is TGTGCCAGCAGCTTTCGAGCAGGGGGCAGTTACGAGCAGTACTTC.

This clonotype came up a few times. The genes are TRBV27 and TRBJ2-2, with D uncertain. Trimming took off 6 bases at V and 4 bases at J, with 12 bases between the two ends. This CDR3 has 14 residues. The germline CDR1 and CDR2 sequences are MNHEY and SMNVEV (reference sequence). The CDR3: CASSGGLSTGELFF. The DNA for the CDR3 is TGTGCCAGCAGCGGCGGTCTGTCCACCGGGGAGCTGTTTTTT.

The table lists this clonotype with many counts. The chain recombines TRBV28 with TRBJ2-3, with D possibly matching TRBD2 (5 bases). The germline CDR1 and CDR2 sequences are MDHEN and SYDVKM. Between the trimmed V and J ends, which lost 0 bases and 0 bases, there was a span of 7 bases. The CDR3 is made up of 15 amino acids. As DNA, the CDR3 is TGTGCCAGCAGTTTATGGCTAGCTAGCACAGATACGCAGTATTTT. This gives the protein CASSLWLASTDTQYF.

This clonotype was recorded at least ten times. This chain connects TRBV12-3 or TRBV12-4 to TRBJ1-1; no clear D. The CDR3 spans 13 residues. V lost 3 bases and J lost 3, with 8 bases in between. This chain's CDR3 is CASSFVGHTEAFF. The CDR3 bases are TGTGCCAGCAGTTTCGTAGGACACACTGAAGCTTTCTTT.

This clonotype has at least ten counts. CDR3 residues: CASSLRQLYNEQFF. The CDR3 DNA follows: TGTGCCAGCAGCTTAAGACAGCTCTACAATGAGCAGTTCTTC. V usage is TRBV7-2 and J usage is TRBJ2-1; D is possibly TRBD1 (5 bases). The CDR3 has 14 residues. From germline, CDR1 is SGHTA and CDR2 FQGNSA. Between the trimmed V and J ends, which lost 2 bases and 3 bases, there was a span of 8 bases.

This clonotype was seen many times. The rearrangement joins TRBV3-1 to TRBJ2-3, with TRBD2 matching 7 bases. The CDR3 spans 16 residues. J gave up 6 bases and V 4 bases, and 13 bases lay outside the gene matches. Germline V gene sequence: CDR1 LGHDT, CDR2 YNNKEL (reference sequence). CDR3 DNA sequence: TGTGCCAGCAGCCCCGCGGGGTCTTCCGGGGGGGATACGCAGTATTTT. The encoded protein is CASSPAGSSGGDTQYF.

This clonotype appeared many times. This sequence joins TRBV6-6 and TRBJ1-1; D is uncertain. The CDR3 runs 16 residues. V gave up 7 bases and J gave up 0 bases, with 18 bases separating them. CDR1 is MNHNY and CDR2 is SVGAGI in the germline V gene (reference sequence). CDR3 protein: CASNYNWDFMNTEAFF. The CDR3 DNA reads TGTGCCAGCAACTATAATTGGGATTTCATGAACACTGAAGCTTTCTTT.

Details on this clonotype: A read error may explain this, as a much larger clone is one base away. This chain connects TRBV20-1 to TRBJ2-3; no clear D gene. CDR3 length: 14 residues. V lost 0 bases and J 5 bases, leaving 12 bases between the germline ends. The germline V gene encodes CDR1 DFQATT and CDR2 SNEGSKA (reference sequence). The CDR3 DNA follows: TGCAGTGCTAGAGATCGGGCGGAGTTAGATACGCAGTATTTT. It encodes CSARDRAELDTQYF.

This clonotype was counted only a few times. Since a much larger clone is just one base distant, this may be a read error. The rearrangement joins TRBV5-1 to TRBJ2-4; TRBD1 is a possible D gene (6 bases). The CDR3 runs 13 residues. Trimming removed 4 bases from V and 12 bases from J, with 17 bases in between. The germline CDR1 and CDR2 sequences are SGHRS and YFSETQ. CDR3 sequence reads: CASSRDRFDTQYF. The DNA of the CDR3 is TGCGCCAGCAGCCGCGACAGGTTTGACACTCAGTACTTC. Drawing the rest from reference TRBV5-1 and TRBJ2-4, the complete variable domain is KAGVTQTPRYLIKTRGQQVTLSCSPISGHRSVSWYQQTPGQGLQFLFEYFSETQRNKGNFPGRFSGRQFSNSRSEMNVSTLELGDSALYLCASSRDRFDTQYFGAGTRLSVL.

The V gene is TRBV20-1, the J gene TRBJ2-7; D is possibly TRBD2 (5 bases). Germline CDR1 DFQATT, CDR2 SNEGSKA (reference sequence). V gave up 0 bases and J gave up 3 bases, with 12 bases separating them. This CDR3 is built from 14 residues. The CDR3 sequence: CSARDLRGNYEQYF. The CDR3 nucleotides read TGCAGTGCTAGAGATCTGAGAGGGAACTACGAGCAGTACTTC.

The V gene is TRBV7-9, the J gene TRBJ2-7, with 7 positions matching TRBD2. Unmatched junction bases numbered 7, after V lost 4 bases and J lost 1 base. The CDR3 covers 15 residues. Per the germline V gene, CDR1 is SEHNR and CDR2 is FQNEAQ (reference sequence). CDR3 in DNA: TGTGCCAGCAGCTCTTCGGGACTACTTTCCTACGAGCAGTACTTC. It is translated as CASSSSGLLSYEQYF.

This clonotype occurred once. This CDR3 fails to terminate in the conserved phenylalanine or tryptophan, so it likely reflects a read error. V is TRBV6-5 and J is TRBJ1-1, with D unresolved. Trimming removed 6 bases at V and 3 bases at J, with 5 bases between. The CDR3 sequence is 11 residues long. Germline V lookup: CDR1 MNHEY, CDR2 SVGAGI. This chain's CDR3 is CASRADTEAFI. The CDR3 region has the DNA TGTGCCAGCAGGGCGGACACTGAAGCTTTCATT.

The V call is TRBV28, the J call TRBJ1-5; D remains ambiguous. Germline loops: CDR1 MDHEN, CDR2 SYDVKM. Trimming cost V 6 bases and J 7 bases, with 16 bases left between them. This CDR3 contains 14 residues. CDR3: CASSSITGLQPQHF. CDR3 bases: TGTGCCAGCAGCTCTATAACTGGGTTACAGCCCCAGCATTTT. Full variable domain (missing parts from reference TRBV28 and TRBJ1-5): DVKVTQSSRYLVKRTGEKVFLECVQDMDHENMFWYRQDPGLGLRLIYFSYDVKMKEKGDIPEGYSVSREKKERFSLILESASTNQTSMYLCASSSITGLQPQHFGDGTRLSIL.

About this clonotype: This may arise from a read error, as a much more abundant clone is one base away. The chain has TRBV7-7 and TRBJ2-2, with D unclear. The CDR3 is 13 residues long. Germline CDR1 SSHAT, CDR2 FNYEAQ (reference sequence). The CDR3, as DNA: TGTGCTAGCAACTCCGGATACACCGGGGAGCTGTTTTTT. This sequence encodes CASNSGYTGELFF.

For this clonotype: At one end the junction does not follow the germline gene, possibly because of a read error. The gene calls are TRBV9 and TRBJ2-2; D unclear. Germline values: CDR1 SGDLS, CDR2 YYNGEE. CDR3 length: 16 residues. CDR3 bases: TGTGCCTGCAGCGCATCCCCGGGCCTTAACACCGGGGAGCTGTTTTTT. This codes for CACSASPGLNTGELFF.

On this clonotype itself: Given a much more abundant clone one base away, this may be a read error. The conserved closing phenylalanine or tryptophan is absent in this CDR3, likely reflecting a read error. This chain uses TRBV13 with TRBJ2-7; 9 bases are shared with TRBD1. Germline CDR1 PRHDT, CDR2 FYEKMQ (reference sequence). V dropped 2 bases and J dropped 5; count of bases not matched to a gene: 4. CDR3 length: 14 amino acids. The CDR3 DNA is TGTGCCAGCAGCTTACCCGGGACAGGGCACGAGCAGTACTAC. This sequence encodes CASSLPGTGHEQYY.